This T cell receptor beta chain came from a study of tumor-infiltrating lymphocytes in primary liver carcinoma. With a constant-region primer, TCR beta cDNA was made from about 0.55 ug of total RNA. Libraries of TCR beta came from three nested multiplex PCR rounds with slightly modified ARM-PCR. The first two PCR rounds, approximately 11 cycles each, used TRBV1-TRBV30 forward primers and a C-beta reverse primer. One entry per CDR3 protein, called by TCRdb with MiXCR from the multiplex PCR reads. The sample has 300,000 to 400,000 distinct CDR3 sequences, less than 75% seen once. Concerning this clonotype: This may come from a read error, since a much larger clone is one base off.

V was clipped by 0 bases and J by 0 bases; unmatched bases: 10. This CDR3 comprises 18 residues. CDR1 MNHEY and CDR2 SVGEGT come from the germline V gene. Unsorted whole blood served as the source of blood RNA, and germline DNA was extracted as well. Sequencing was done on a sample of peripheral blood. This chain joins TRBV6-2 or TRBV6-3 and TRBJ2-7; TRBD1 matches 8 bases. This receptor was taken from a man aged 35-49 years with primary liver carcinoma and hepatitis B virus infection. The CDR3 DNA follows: TGTGCCAGCAGTTACTCGTATCGACAGGGGCAGAACTCCTACGAGCAGTACTTC. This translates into CASSYSYRQGQNSYEQYF.